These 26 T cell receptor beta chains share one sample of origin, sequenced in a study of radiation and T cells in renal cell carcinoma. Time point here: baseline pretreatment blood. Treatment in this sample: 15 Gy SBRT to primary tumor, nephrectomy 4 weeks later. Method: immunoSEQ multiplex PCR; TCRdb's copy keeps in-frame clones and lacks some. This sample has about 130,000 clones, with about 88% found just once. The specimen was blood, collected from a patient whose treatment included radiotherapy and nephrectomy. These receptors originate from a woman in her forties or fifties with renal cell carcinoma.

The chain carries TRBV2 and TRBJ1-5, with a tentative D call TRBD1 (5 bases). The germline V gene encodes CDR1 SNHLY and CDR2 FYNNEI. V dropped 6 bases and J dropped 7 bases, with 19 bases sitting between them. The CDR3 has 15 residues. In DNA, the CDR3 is TGTGCCAGCAGCGACCACGCGGGGGTGGGCCAGCCCCAGCATTTT. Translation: CASSDHAGVGQPQHF.

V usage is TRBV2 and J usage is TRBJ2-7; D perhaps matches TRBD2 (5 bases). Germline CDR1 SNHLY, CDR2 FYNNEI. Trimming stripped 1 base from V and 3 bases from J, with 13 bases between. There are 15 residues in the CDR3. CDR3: CASSEDGSRYYEQYF. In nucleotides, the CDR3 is TGTGCCAGCAGTGAAGATGGGAGTCGGTACTACGAGCAGTACTTC.

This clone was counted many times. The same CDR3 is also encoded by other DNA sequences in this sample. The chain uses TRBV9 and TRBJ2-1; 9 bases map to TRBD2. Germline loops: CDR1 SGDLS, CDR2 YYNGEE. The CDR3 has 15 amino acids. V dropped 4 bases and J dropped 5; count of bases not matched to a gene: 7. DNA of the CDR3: TGTGCCAGCAGCCCTCGGGTAGCGGGGGACAATGAGCAGTTCTTC. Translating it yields CASSPRVAGDNEQFF.

The CDR3: CASSARGTGELFF. In nucleotides, the CDR3 is TGTGCCAGCAGTGCCAGGGGGACCGGGGAGCTGTTTTTT. J is TRBJ2-2 and V is TRBV6-5; 7 nucleotides match TRBD1. Germline lookup yields CDR1 MNHEY and CDR2 SVGAGI. The CDR3 consists of 13 residues. V dropped 5 bases and J dropped 5; count of bases not matched to a gene: 2.

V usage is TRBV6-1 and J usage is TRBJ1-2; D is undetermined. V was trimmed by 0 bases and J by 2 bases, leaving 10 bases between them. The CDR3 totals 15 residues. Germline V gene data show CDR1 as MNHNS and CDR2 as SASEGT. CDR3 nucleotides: TGTGCCAGCAGTGAAGCTTCTGTGGTAAACTATGGCTACACCTTC. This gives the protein CASSEASVVNYGYTF.

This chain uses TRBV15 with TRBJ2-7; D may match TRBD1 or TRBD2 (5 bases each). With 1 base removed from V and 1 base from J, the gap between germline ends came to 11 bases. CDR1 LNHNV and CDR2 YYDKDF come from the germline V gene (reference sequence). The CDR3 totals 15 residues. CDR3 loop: CATSRGGGGSYEQYF. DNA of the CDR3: TGTGCCACCAGCAGAGGGGGTGGGGGATCCTACGAGCAGTACTTC.

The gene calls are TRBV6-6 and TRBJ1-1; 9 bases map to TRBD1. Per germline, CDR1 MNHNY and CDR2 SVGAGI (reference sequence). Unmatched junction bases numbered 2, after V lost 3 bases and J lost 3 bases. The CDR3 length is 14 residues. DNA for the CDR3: TGTGCCAGCAGTTATGGACAGGGGCACACTGAAGCTTTCTTT. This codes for CASSYGQGHTEAFF.

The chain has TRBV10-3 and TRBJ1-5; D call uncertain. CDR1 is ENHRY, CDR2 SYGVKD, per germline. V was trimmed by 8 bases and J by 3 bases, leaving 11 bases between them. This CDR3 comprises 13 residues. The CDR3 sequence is CAIAPDANQPQHF. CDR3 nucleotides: TGTGCCATCGCACCGGATGCCAATCAGCCCCAGCATTTT.

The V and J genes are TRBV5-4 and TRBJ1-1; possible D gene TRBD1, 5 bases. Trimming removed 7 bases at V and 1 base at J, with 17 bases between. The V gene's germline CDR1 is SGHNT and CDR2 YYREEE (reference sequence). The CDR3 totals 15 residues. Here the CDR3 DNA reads TGTGCCAGCTCCCTTCCGGACACGGGGAACACTGAAGCTTTCTTT. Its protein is CASSLPDTGNTEAFF.

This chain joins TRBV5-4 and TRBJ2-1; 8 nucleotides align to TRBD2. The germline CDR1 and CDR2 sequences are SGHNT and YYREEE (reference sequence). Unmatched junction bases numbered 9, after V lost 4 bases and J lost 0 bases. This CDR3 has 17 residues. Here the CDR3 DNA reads TGTGCCAGCAGCCCAGGCGGCGGGGGGAGCTCCTACAATGAGCAGTTCTTC. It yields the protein CASSPGGGGSSYNEQFF.

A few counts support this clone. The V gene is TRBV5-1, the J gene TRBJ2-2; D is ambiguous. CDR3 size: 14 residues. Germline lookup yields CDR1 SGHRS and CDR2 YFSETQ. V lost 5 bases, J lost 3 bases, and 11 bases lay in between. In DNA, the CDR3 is TGCGCCAGCAGTACTGGCGCCGACACCGGGGAGCTGTTTTTT. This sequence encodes CASSTGADTGELFF.

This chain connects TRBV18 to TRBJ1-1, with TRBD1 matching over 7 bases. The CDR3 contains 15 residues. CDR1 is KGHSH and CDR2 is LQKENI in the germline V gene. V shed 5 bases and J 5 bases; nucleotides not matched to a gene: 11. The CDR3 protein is CASSDFRGKNTEAFF. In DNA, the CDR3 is TGTGCCAGCTCAGACTTCAGGGGGAAGAATACTGAAGCTTTCTTT.

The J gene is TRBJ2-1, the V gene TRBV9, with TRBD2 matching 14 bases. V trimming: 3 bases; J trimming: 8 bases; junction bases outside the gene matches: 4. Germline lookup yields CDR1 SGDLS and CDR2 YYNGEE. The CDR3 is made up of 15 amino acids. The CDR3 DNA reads TGTGCCAGCAGCGCTGGACTAGCGGGGGGTCATGAGCAGTTCTTC. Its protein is CASSAGLAGGHEQFF.

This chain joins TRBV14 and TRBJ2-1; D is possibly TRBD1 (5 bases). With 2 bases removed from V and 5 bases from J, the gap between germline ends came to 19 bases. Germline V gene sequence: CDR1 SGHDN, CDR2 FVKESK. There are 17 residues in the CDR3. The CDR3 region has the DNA TGTGCCAGCAGCCAAAGAAGAGGTCAGACAGTAAACAATGAGCAGTTCTTC. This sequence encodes CASSQRRGQTVNNEQFF.

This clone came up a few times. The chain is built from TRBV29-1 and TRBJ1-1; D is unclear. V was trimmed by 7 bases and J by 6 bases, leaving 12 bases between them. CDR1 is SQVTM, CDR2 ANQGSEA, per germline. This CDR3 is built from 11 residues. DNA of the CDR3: TGCAGCGCCGGTAAGGCGTCTGAAGCTTTCTTT. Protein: CSAGKASEAFF.

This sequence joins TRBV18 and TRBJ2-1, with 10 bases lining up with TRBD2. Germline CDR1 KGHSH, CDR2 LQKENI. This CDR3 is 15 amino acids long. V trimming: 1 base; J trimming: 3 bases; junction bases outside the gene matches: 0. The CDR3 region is CASSPQRGGYNEQFF. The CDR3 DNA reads TGTGCCAGCTCACCACAGCGGGGGGGCTACAATGAGCAGTTCTTC.

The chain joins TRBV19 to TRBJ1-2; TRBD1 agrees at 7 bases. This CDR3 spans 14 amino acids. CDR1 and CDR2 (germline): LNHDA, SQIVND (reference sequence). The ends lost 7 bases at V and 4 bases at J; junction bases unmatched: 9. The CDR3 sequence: CASNPTGMSYGYTF. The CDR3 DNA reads TGTGCCAGTAACCCGACAGGGATGAGCTATGGCTACACCTTC.

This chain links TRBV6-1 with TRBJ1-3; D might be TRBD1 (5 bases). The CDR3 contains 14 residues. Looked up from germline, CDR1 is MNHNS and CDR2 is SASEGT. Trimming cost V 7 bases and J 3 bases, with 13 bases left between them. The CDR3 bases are TGTGCCAGCAAGCAACAGGATGGTGGAAACACCATATATTTT. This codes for CASKQQDGGNTIYF.

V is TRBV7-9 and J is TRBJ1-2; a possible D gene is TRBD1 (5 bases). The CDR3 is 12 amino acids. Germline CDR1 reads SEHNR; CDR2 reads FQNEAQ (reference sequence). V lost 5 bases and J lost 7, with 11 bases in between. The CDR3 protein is CASSIEGTGYTF. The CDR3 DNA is TGTGCCAGCAGCATAGAAGGGACTGGCTACACCTTC.

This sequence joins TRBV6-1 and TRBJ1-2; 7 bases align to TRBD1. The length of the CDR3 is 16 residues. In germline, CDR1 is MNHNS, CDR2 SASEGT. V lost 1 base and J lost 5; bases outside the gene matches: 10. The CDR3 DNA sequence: TGTGCCAGCAGTGAAGGTGGTCAGGGGGGAATTTATGGCTACACCTTC. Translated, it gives CASSEGGQGGIYGYTF.

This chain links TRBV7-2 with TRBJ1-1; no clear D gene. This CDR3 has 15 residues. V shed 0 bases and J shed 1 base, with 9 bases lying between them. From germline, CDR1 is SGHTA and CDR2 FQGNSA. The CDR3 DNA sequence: TGTGCCAGCAGCTTAGCGAGGGTCCCGAACACTGAAGCTTTCTTT. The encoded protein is CASSLARVPNTEAFF. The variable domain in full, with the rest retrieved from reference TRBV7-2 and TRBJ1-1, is GAGVSQSPSNKVTEKGKDVELRCDPISGHTALYWYRQSLGQGLEFLIYFQGNSAPDKSGLPSDRFSAERTGGSVSTLTIQRTQQEDSAVYLCASSLARVPNTEAFFGQGTRLTVV.

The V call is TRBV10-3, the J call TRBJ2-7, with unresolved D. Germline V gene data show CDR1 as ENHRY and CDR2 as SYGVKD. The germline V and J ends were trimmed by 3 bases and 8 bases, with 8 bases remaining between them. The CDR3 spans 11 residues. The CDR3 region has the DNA TGTGCCATCAGTGACGGTGGCAAGCAGTACTTC. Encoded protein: CAISDGGKQYF.

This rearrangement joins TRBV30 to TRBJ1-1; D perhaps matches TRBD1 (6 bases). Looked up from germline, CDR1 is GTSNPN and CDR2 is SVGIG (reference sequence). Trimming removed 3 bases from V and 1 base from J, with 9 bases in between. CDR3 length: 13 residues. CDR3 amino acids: CAWSGQRNTEAFF. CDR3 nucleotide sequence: TGTGCCTGGAGCGGACAGAGGAACACTGAAGCTTTCTTT.

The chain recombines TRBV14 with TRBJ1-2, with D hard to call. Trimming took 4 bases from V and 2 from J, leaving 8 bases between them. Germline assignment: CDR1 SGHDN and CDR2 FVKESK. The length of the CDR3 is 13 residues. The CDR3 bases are TGTGCCAGCAGCCTTCCTGGGAACTATGGCTACACCTTC. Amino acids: CASSLPGNYGYTF. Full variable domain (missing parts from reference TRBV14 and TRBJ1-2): EAGVTQFPSHSVIEKGQTVTLRCDPISGHDNLYWYRRVMGKEIKFLLHFVKESKQDESGMPNNRFLAERTGGTYSTLKVQPAELEDSGVYFCASSLPGNYGYTFGSGTRLTVV.

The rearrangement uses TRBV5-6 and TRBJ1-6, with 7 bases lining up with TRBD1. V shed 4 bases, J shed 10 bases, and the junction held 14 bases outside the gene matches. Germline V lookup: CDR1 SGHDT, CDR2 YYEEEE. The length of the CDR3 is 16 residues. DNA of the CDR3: TGTGCCAGCAGCAAGTCGACAGGGATCGGGTACTCACCCCTCCACTTT. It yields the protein CASSKSTGIGYSPLHF.

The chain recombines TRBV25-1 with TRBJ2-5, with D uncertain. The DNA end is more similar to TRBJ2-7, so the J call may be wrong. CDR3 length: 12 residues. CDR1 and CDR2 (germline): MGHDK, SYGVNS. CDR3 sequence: CASSVVWDEQYF. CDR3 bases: TGTGCCAGCAGTGTAGTGTGGGACGAGCAGTACTTC.